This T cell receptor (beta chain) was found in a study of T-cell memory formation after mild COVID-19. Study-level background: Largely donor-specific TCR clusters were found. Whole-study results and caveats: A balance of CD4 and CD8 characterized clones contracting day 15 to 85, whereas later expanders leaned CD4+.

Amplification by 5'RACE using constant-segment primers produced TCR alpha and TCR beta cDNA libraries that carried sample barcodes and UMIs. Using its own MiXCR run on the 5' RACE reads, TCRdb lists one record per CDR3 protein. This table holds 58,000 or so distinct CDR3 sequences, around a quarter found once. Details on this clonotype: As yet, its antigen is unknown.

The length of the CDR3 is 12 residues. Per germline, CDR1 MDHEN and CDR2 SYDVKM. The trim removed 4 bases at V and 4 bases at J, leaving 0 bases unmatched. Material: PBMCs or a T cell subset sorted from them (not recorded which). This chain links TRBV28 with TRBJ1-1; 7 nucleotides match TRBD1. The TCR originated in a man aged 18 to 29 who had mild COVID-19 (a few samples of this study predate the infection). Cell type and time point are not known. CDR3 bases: TGTGCCAGCAGTTGGGACAGCACTGAAGCTTTCTTT. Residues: CASSWDSTEAFF. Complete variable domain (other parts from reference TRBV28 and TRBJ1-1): DVKVTQSSRYLVKRTGEKVFLECVQDMDHENMFWYRQDPGLGLRLIYFSYDVKMKEKGDIPEGYSVSREKKERFSLILESASTNQTSMYLCASSWDSTEAFFGQGTRLTVV.